Listed here are 3 T cell receptor beta chains from one sample, sequenced in a study of early stage breast cancer tumors. The table came from immunoSEQ multiplex PCR; TCRdb's copy has only in-frame clones and leaves some out. In the table there are around 41,000 clones, about 78% of which are singletons. The sample consisted of blood. The receptors come from a person aged 45-65 years with breast cancer.

This chain joins TRBV13 and TRBJ2-7, with TRBD1 matching 7 bases. Trimming took 5 bases from V and 0 from J; bases not matched to a gene: 10. The CDR3 loop spans 16 amino acids. The V gene's germline CDR1 is PRHDT and CDR2 FYEKMQ (reference sequence). The DNA for the CDR3 is TGTGCCAGCAGCGTAAGACAGGGCCGTCTCTCCTACGAGCAGTACTTC. Its protein is CASSVRQGRLSYEQYF.

The chain uses TRBV27 and TRBJ2-7; D perhaps matches TRBD2 (6 bases). This CDR3 is 16 amino acids long. CDR1 and CDR2 (germline): MNHEY, SMNVEV (reference sequence). The V gene lost 4 bases and the J gene lost 2 bases, with 18 bases spanning the gap. CDR3 coding DNA: TGTGCCAGCAGTTCCCTTGCGGGGAGCGGCACCTACGAGCAGTACTTC. The encoded protein is CASSSLAGSGTYEQYF.

The chain carries TRBV12-1 and TRBJ2-7; TRBD2 is the table's D call and was not checked against the DNA. TRBV12-1 is classified as a pseudogene. The CDR3 covers 14 residues. Here the CDR3 reads CASSRLEAGYEQYF. The DNA for the CDR3 is TGTGCCAGCAGTCGCCTGGAGGCTGGATACGAGCAGTACTTC.